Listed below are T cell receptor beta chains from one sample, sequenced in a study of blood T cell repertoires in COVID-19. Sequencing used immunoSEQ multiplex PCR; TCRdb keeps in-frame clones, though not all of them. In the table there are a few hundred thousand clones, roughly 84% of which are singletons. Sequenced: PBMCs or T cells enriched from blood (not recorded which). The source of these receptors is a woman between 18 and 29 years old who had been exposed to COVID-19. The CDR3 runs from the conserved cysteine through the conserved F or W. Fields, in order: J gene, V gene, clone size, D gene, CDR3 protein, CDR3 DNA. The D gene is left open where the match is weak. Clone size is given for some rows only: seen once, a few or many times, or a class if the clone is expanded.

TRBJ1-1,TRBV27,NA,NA,CASSLSTVNTEAFF,TGTGCCAGCAGTTTATCAACGGTCAACACTGAAGCTTTCTTT
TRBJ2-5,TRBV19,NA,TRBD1,CASSIEGTGVGQETQYF,TGTGCCAGTAGTATAGAAGGGACAGGGGTTGGCCAAGAGACCCAGTACTTC
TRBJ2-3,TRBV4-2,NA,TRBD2,CASSQGLAGGSTDTQYF,TGTGCCAGCAGCCAAGGTTTAGCGGGGGGGTCCACAGATACGCAGTATTTT
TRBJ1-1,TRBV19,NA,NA,CASSSDRLMNTEAFF,TGTGCCAGTAGTTCGGACAGACTAATGAACACTGAAGCTTTCTTT
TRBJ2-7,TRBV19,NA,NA,CASSGGISDEQYF,TGTGCCAGTTCCGGGGGAATCTCGGACGAGCAGTACTTC
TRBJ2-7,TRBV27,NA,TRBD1,CASSLRQGYEQYF,TGTGCCAGCAGTCTCCGACAGGGCTACGAGCAGTACTTC
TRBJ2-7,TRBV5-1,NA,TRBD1,CASSLEAGGNEQYF,TGCGCCAGCAGCTTGGAGGCAGGGGGCAACGAGCAGTACTTC
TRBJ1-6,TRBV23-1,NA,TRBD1,CAPPGGRKGLHF,TGCGCCCCCCCAGGGGGGCGCAAAGGCCTCCACTTT
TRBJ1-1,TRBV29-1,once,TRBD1,CSLEQGTEAFF,TGCAGCCTTGAACAGGGGACTGAAGCTTTCTTT
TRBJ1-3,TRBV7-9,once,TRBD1,CASSWDRGDTIYF,TGTGCCAGCAGCTGGGACAGGGGAGACACCATATATTTT
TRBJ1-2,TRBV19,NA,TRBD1,CASSGTGNYGYTF,TGTGCCAGTAGTGGGACAGGGAACTATGGCTACACCTTC